Each of the 5 T cell receptor beta chains below was sequenced from the same sample in a study of identical twins. TCRdb redid the calling of the 5' RACE reads with MiXCR, one entry per CDR3 protein. This sample carries about 890,000 distinct CDR3 sequences, 9% to 15% of them seen once, and the ten largest clones take 1.5% to 2%. These same data were also listed under a study on yellow fever vaccine responses in identical twins.

Sequencing used PBMCs. These TCRs come from a woman aged 18-29 years in good health.

The chain recombines TRBV4-1 with TRBJ2-5; D is undetermined. V lost 0 bases to trimming and J lost 5 bases, with 10 bases between them. This CDR3 has 14 residues. Looked up from germline, CDR1 is MGHRA and CDR2 is YSYEKL. The CDR3 reads CASSQDSELETQYF. CDR3 DNA: TGCGCCAGCAGCCAAGATAGTGAGTTGGAGACCCAGTACTTC.

This clonotype has a handful of counts. The rearrangement links TRBV18 to TRBJ2-7; 9 nucleotides agree with TRBD2. Germline assignment: CDR1 KGHSH and CDR2 LQKENI. This CDR3 region has 16 residues. The junction had 9 bases not matched to a gene; V was cut back by 4 bases and J by 2 bases. The CDR3 here is CASSHPGLAFPYEQYF. The CDR3 coding sequence is TGTGCCAGCTCACACCCGGGACTAGCCTTTCCCTACGAGCAGTACTTC.

The rearrangement uses TRBV29-1 and TRBJ1-3; D not certain. Trimming left V 7 bases short and J 1 base short, with 8 bases between. CDR1 SQVTM and CDR2 ANQGSEA come from the germline V gene. The CDR3 has 12 residues. CDR3 sequence (DNA): TGCAGCGCCCGGGGATCTGGAAACACCATATATTTT. It codes for CSARGSGNTIYF.

The V and J genes are TRBV20-1 and TRBJ2-3; D is uncertain. Trimming took off 3 bases at V and 12 bases at J, with 10 bases between the two ends. This CDR3 comprises 10 residues. Germline values: CDR1 DFQATT, CDR2 SNEGSKA (reference sequence). The CDR3 bases are TGCAGTGCTAGGCGAGGACCCCAGTATTTT. Translating gives CSARRGPQYF.

This clonotype has a handful of counts. As DNA, the CDR3 is TGTGCCACCAGTGATCGGACAGGGGTGACCGGGGAGCTGTTTTTT. As protein: CATSDRTGVTGELFF. This chain uses TRBV24-1 with TRBJ2-2, with 9 bases aligning to TRBD1. The V gene end was trimmed by 3 bases and the J gene end by 5 bases; junction bases not matched to a gene: 3. The CDR3 is made up of 15 amino acids. Germline V gene data show CDR1 as KGHDR and CDR2 as SFDVKD.